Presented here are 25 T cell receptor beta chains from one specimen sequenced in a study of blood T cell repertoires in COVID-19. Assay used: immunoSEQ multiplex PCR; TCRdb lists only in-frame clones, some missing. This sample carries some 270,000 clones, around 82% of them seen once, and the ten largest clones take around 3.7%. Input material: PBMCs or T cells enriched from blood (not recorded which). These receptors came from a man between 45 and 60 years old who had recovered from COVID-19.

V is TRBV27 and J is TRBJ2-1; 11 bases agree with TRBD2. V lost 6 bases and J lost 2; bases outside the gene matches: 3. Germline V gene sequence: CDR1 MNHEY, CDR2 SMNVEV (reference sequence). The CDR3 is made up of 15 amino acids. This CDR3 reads CASSLGLAAYNEQFF. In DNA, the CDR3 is TGTGCCAGCAGCCTGGGACTAGCGGCCTACAATGAGCAGTTCTTC.

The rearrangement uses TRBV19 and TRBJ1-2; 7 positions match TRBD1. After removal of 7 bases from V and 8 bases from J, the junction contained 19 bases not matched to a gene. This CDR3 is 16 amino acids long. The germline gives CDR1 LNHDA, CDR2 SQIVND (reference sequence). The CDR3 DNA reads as TGTGCCAGTACCTTCCCGGCCGACAGGGCTTGGTTCGGCTACACCTTC. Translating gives CASTFPADRAWFGYTF. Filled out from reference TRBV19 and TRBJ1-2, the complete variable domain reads DGGITQSPKYLFRKEGQNVTLSCEQNLNHDAMYWYRQDPGQGLRLIYYSQIVNDFQKGDIAEGYSVSREKKESFPLTVTSAQKNPTAFYLCASTFPADRAWFGYTFGSGTRLTVV.

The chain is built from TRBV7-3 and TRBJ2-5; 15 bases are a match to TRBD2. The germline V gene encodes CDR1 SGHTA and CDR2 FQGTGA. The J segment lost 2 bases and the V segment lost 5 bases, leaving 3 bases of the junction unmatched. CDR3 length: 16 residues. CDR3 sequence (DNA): TGTGCCAGCAGCCAGGGACTAGCGGGGGGTCAAGAGACCCAGTACTTC. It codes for CASSQGLAGGQETQYF.

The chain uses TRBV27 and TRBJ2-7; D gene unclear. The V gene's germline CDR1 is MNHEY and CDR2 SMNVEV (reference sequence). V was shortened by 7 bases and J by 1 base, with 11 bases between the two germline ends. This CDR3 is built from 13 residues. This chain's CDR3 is CASTDELSYEQYF. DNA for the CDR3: TGTGCCAGCACCGATGAACTTTCCTACGAGCAGTACTTC.

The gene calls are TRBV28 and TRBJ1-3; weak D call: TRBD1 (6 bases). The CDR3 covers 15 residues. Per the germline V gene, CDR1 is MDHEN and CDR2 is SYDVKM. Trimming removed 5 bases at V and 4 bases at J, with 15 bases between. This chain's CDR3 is CASSPRRGRGNTIYF. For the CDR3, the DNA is TGTGCCAGCAGTCCCCGCAGGGGACGGGGAAACACCATATATTTT.

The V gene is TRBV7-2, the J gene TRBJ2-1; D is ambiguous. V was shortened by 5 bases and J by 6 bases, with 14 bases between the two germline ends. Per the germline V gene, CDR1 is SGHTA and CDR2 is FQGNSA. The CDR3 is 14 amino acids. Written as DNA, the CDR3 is TGTGCCAGCAGCACCCGACACCTCAGCAATGAGCAGTTCTTC. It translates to CASSTRHLSNEQFF.

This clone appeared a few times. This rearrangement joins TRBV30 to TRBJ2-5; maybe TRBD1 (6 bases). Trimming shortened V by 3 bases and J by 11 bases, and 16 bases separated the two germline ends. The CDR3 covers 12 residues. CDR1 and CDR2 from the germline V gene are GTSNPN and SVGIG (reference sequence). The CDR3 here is CAWSAKTGNQYF. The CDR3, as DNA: TGTGCCTGGAGCGCCAAAACAGGGAATCAGTACTTC.

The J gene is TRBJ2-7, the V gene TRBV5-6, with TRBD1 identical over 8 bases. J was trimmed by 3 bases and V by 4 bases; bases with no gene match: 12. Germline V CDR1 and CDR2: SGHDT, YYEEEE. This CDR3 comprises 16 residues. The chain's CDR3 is CASSADRGRKRYEQYF. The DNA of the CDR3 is TGTGCCAGCAGCGCCGACAGGGGCCGAAAGCGCTACGAGCAGTACTTC.

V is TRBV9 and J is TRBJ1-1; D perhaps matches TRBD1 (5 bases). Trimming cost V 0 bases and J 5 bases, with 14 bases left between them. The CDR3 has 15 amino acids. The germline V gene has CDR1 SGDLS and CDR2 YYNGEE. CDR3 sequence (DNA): TGTGCCAGCAGCGTAGGTCGATCTGGGGGGACTGAAGCTTTCTTT. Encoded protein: CASSVGRSGGTEAFF.

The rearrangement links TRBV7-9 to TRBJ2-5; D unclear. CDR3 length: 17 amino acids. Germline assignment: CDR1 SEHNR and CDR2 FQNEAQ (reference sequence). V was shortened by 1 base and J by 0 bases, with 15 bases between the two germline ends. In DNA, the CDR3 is TGTGCCAGCAGCTTAGTAGACCATTCAGGTTACCAAGAGACCCAGTACTTC. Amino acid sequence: CASSLVDHSGYQETQYF.

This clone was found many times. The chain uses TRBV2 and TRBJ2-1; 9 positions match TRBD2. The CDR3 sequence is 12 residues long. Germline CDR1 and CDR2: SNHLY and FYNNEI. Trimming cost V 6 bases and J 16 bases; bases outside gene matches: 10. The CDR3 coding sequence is TGTGCCAGCAGAGACACTAGCGGGCCGTCCTTCTTC. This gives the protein CASRDTSGPSFF.

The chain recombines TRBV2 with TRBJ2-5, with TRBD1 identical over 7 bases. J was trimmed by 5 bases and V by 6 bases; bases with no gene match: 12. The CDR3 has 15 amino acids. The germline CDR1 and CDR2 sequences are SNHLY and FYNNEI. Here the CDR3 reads CASRATGTEWETQYF. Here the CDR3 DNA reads TGTGCCAGCAGGGCGACTGGGACAGAGTGGGAGACCCAGTACTTC.

CDR3 in DNA: TGTGCCAGCTCAAGCGGGACAGGGCCCTACGAGCAGTACTTC. As protein: CASSSGTGPYEQYF. The J gene is TRBJ2-7, the V gene TRBV18, with 9 bases identical to TRBD1. The CDR3 totals 14 residues. Germline V gene sequence: CDR1 KGHSH, CDR2 LQKENI. Unmatched junction bases numbered 4, after V lost 5 bases and J lost 2 bases. The variable domain in full, completed from reference TRBV18 and TRBJ2-7, reads NAGVMQNPRHLVRRRGQEARLRCSPMKGHSHVYWYRQLPEEGLKFMVYLQKENIIDESGMPKERFSAEFPKEGPSILRIQQVVRGDSAAYFCASSSGTGPYEQYFGPGTRLTVT.

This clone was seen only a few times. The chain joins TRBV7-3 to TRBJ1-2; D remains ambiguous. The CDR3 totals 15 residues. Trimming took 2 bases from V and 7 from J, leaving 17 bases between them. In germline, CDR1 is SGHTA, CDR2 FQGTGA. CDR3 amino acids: CASSLWVRGNGGYTF. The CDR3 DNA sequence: TGTGCCAGCAGCTTATGGGTCCGGGGTAATGGTGGCTACACCTTC.

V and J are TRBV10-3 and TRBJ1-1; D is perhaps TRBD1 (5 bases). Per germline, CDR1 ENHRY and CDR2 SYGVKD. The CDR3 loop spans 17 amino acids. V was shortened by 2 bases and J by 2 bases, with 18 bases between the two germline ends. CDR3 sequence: CAISETGDGGRNTEAFF. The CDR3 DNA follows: TGTGCCATCAGTGAGACTGGGGACGGGGGGAGAAACACTGAAGCTTTCTTT.

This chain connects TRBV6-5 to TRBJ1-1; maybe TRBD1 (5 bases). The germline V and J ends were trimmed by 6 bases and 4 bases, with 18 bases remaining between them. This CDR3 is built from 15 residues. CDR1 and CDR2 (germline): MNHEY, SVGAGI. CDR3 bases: TGTGCCAGCAGCCTCTATGGGGCGGGGGTCACTGAAGCTTTCTTT. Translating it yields CASSLYGAGVTEAFF.

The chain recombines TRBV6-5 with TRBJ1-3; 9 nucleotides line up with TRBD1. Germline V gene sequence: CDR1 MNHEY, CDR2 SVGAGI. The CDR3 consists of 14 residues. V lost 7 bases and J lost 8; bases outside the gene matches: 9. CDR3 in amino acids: CASTYSGQGDTIYF. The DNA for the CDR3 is TGTGCCAGCACGTATTCGGGACAGGGTGACACCATATATTTT.

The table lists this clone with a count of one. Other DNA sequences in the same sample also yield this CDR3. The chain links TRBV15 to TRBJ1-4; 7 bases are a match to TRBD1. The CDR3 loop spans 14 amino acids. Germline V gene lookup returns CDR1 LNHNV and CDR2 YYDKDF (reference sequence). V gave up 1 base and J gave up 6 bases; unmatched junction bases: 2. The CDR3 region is CATSRGQGDEKLFF. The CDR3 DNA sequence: TGTGCCACCAGCAGAGGACAGGGCGATGAAAAACTGTTTTTT.

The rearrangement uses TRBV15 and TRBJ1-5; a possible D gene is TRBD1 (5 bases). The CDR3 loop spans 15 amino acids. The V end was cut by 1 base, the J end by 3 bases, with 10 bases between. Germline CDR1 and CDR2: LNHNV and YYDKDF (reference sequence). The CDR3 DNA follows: TGTGCCACCAGCAGAGCCGGACATTTCAATCAGCCCCAGCATTTT. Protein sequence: CATSRAGHFNQPQHF.

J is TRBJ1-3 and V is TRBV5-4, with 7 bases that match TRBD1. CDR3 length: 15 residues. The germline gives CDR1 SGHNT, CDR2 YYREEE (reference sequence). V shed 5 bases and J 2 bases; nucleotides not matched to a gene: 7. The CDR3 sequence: CASSSTGAAGNTIYF. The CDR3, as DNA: TGTGCCAGCAGTTCCACAGGGGCGGCTGGAAACACCATATATTTT.

CDR3 loop: CASSLYRGETQYF. The CDR3 bases are TGTGCCAGCAGCTTATACCGGGGAGAGACCCAGTACTTC. This chain joins TRBV5-6 and TRBJ2-5; possible D gene TRBD2, 5 bases. From germline, CDR1 is SGHDT and CDR2 YYEEEE. The CDR3 length is 13 residues. Trimming removed 2 bases from V and 4 bases from J, with 9 bases in between.

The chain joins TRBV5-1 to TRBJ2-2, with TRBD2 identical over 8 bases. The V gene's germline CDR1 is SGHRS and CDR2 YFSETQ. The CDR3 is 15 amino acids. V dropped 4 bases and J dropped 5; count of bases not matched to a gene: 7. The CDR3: CASSAGLVETGELFF. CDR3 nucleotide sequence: TGCGCCAGCAGCGCGGGACTAGTTGAGACCGGGGAGCTGTTTTTT.

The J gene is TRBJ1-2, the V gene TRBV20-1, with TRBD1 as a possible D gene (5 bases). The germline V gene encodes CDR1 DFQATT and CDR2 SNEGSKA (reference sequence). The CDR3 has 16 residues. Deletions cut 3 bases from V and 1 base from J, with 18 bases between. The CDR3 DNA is TGCAGTGCTAGTCTGGGGGGGACGACTTTTAACTATGGCTACACCTTC. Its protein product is CSASLGGTTFNYGYTF.

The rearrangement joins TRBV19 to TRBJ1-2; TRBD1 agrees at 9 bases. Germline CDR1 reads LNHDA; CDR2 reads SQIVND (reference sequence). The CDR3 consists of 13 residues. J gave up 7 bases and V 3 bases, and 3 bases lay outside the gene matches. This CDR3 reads CASSITGGGGYTF. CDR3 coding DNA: TGTGCCAGTAGTATTACAGGGGGCGGTGGCTACACCTTC.

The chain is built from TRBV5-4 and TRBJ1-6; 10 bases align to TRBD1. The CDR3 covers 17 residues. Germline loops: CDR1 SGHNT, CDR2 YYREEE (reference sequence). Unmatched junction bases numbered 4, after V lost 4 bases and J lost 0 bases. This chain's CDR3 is CASSRTGGSSYNSPLHF. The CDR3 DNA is TGTGCCAGCAGCAGGACAGGGGGGAGCTCCTATAATTCACCCCTCCACTTT.